This T cell receptor (beta chain) was captured in a study of blood T cell repertoires in COVID-19. Clones were sequenced by immunoSEQ multiplex PCR, and TCRdb holds only the in-frame ones, with some missing. Of 320,000 or so clones listed, approximately 88% were seen once; the top ten hold 4.5% to 5.5%. Germline CDR1 and CDR2: SQVTM and ANQGSEA. The CDR3 contains 14 residues. Trimming removed 4 bases from V and 1 base from J, with 13 bases in between. The clonotype comes from a man aged 55 to 70 who had recovered from COVID-19. Sequencing input: PBMCs or T cells enriched from blood (not recorded which). The V call is TRBV29-1, the J call TRBJ2-5; perhaps TRBD2 as D (6 bases). DNA for the CDR3: TGCAGCGTTGGGGTGAACGGGGGCCAAGAGACCCAGTACTTC. Translating it yields CSVGVNGGQETQYF.